The T cell receptor (beta chain) under discussion was sequenced for a study of blood T cell repertoires in COVID-19. On the study more broadly: Spain, Italy and the United States supplied samples that represented acute and convalescent COVID-19. The cDNA or gDNA used as material had been derived from T cells, B-cell-depleted T cells, or PBMCs.

Study processing details: Reference gene primer amplification gave nucleated cell count estimates. TCRdb's copy holds only in-frame clones and misses some; the assay was immunoSEQ multiplex PCR. V, J and clone size are taken as reported in that table, and D and trimming were inferred from the DNA itself. The sample holds about 170,000 clones; more than 75% are singletons and the top ten take 2% to 2.5%. The V and J ends lost 1 base and 2 bases, in that order; junction bases with no gene match: 13. Germline values: CDR1 SQVTM, CDR2 ANQGSEA. There are 17 residues in the CDR3. This clonotype was obtained from a man in his fifties who had recovered from COVID-19. The chain uses TRBV29-1 and TRBJ2-5; 7 positions match TRBD1. Source material: peripheral blood. CDR3 bases: TGCAGCGTTGAAGGGGTTTGGGGGACAGATCCACAAGAGACCCAGTACTTC. Its protein product is CSVEGVWGTDPQETQYF.